This T cell receptor (beta chain) was retrieved from a study of cytomegalovirus exposure and HLA in healthy donors (TCRdb year 2017). Regarding the study in general: According to an earlier analysis of several hundred of the donors, roughly 180 million T cells yielded roughly 110 million unique TCR beta sequences and about 300 Gb of sequence data. The later analysis used no new phenotypic data to find candidate immune exposures, relying instead on TCR beta sequences and their occurrence across donors. An early release covering roughly 600 HLA-typed donors comprised about 310 gigabases of sequencing data and tens of millions of unique TCR sequences. The genetic ancestry cluster associated with self-reported Caucasian donors included over 65% of the 300 to 400 genotyped donors. Every discovery cohort repertoire had been produced on one sequencing platform. The number of typed donors differed by locus: roughly 620-640 for A, B, C, DRB1 and DQB1; 522 for DQA1; 606 for DPA1; and 400 to 480 for DPB1. On average, roughly 200,000 unique TCR beta nucleotide sequences were sequenced per donor among 350 to 400 genotyped donors of the cohort, with roughly 20% of those sequences being non-productive. Using immunosequencing, the study profiled T cell repertoires from some 670 subjects and related those repertoires to cytomegalovirus serostatus. The study was designed to test whether signatures of past pathogen exposure could be identified by cataloging public T cell receptors. Four to six DR-DQ haplotypes were handled as single units for association and clustering, since linkage in the cohort was strong. Donor age, sex, ethnicity and CMV serostatus were collected together with the repertoire data. Genome-wide SNP genotypes for about three fifths of the roughly 670 donors were used in a later genetic analysis, which treated that subset as a discovery cohort. To study patterns of TCR occurrence, a later analysis re-analyzed previously published TCR beta repertoires from 550 to 800 donors and added high-resolution HLA genotyping. High-throughput TCR immunosequencing, statistical association of individual TCRs with disease status, and machine learning were combined to predict cytomegalovirus infection status. HLA typing covered class I and class II loci at four-digit resolution. An earlier analysis of 587 of the donors used high-throughput TCR beta sequencing to judge whether each TCR beta V gene segment behaved as functional or pseudogenic. In addition to the first cohort of roughly 700 subjects, a separate validation cohort of approximately 120 different subjects was used.

The cohort consisted of fewer than 700 healthy bone marrow donors. At the time of sampling, every cohort member was nominally healthy, though immune exposures that went unrecorded were likely present. The donor tested CMV seropositive, placing the donor among the 290 or so seropositive members of the cohort. Each donor provided a peripheral blood sample, and peripheral blood mononuclear cells were used for TCR beta sequencing. The Qiagen DNeasy Blood Extraction Kit was used to extract genomic DNA from the blood cell samples. The cysteine opens and the phenylalanine closes a CDR3 of 14 amino acids. The read is trimmed to its CDR3 DNA, 42 bases read in frame from base 1. V loses 1 base, J loses 2 bases, and the germline ends lie 9 bases apart. In the germline V gene, CDR1 corresponds to LGHNA and CDR2 to YNFKEQ. Here is what the overall study found, with its caveats: In vitro tests confirmed that a few of the cytomegalovirus-associated TCR beta chains recognize cytomegalovirus antigens. According to the authors, the approach could potentially be generalized to other disease states and immunological phenotypes. Because some donors lacked HLA typing at each locus, the association tests relied only on the typed subset. A group of highly shared sequence variants was considered likely to be a technical artifact of the sequencing pipeline. A further reported finding was that TCR beta sequences accurately predicted the HLA-A and HLA-B alleles for most subjects in the first cohort. Presence/absence analyses assumed roughly uniform sequencing depth across donors, an assumption that may not hold. Correlated functional status among segregating V segments might be attributable to linkage disequilibrium, but an unknown experimental factor could not be ruled out. In a later analysis, TCR association rates were found to vary across HLA loci, with the most associated TCRs seen for DRB1 alleles and the fewest for HLA-C alleles. In a later genetic analysis, fewer N-insertions in productive TCRs were reported among donors in an Asian-associated ancestry cluster than the roughly 700-donor mean. In the study, around 150 TCR beta chains were listed as associated with cytomegalovirus. The 87-base-pair reads could not distinguish some IMGT-functional V segments, including TRBV6-2 and TRBV6-3, so those segments were excluded. Across donors, most TCR sequences were observed very rarely, whereas some public TCRs were present in many individuals. The classifier was reported to diagnose cytomegalovirus status with high specificity and sensitivity in both the original and validation cohorts. A later analysis found that most CMV-associated TCR beta chains appeared HLA-restricted, with HLA associations seemingly driven largely by CMV exposure. Some 15 rarely observed V segments, including chromosome 9 orphons, were excluded from the earlier analysis of several hundred of the donors because counts were too low. A later genetic analysis associated a missense DCLRE1C variant with V-gene and J-gene trimming of TCR beta chains, and an independent cohort replicated the association. For the cohort, immune exposure information was limited to CMV serostatus. This cohort had only TCR beta chains sequenced, and the lack of alpha or paired-chain data limited which features could be detected. In an earlier analysis of about 600 of the donors, most TCR beta V segments appeared in productive rearrangements about 87% or about 30% of the time, broadly matching IMGT annotations. Compared with equally common non-associated chains, HLA-associated TCR beta chains in a later analysis were more clonally expanded and had lower generation probabilities. When HLA alleles, especially DR and DQ, strongly co-occurred, TCR associations were difficult to assign to individual alleles. In a later analysis, 16,951 TCR beta sequences were associated with specific HLA alleles at a false discovery rate of 0.05. In a later analysis, several top co-occurrence clusters were reported to appear linked to parvovirus B19, influenza, CMV and Epstein-Barr virus.

As to this clone: Its antigen remains unidentified. No qualities accompany the bases; no much larger clone lies one base away.

Libraries were constructed by the immunoSEQ multiplex PCR assay. For the multiplex PCR, a mixture combining 60 forward primers for TCR Vbeta segments and 13 reverse primers for TCR Jbeta segments was used. A multiplex PCR assay on genomic DNA amplified the CDR3 region of rearranged TCR beta genes. On the Illumina HiSeq System, the amplified TCR beta libraries were sequenced as 87-base-pair reads. The authors' pipeline ran thus. A later analysis counted approximately 76 million unique TCR beta chains across the 670 or so repertoires, and roughly 9.9 million of these chains were shared by at least two donors. A nearest-neighbor algorithm error-corrected the raw reads and collapsed the reads into unique sequences, merging closely related sequences to remove PCR and sequencing errors. CDR3 sequences were aligned to IMGT reference sequences to assign V, D and J gene segments. For a sequence to be retained, a match of at least six nucleotides was required to both a V gene segment and a J gene segment. Rearrangements were called productive when the CDR3 lacked stop codons and stayed in frame with V and J; all others were non-productive. Following IMGT convention, CDR3 was defined as the stretch from the second conserved V-encoded cysteine up to the conserved J-encoded phenylalanine. In an earlier analysis of 587 of the donors, sequences lacking an unambiguous match to a single V gene segment were excluded. An earlier analysis of several hundred of the donors called V segments functional above 56.7% productive rearrangements and segregating when the between-donor standard deviation exceeded 5%. A statistical classification framework was built to diagnose cytomegalovirus status from the catalog of TCR beta chain sequences. In a later analysis, V and J genes were assigned by comparing TCR nucleotide sequences against IMGT/GENE-DB human TR gene sequences. A later analysis assigned CDR3 sequences and most-parsimonious VDJ recombination scenarios with the TCRdist pipeline. A later analysis defined each TCR beta chain by its CDR3 amino acid sequence plus V-gene family, and excluded reads lacking a unique V-gene family. As a way to deal with suspected cross-contamination and a sequencing artifact, a later analysis dropped 450 to 700 nucleotide sequences that were highly shared and had low generation probability. A later analysis calculated a clonal expansion index for each public chain from normalized within-repertoire ranks of inferred template counts. A later analysis computed generation probabilities with a VDJ recombination model fitted to out-of-frame rearrangements, and checked the results against IGoR. Hypergeometric tests were used in a later analysis to score TCR-TCR, TCR-HLA and TCR-CMV co-occurrence, with a repertoire-size bias correction applied to the TCR pairs. A later analysis estimated false discovery rates by permuting HLA or CMV assignments 20 times. In a later analysis, co-occurring TCRs were grouped using DBSCAN, and TCRdist sequence similarity was added for clustering within HLA-allele-positive subsets. Co-occurrence clustering excluded repertoires with fewer than 30,000 or more than 120,000 public chains, plus five with anomalous nucleotide sharing. Not all clones reach the TCRdb copy of this immuneACCESS table, which keeps in-frame sequences only. Checked studies attribute under half of the gap to unresolved V genes and leave the rest unexplained. V, J and clone size are those of that table, while D and trimming were read from the DNA. This sample lists 100,000 to 150,000 clones; 70% to 85% were detected once. Of the sample, roughly 4.2% is held by the ten largest clones.

The sequenced sample consisted of PBMCs. The sequence was collected from a male donor in good health and CMV-seropositive. This chain joins TRBV4-2 to TRBJ2-7; TRBD2 could be the D gene, as 6 bases match. The CDR3 region: CASSQAGGTYEQYF. The nucleotides read TGTGCCAGCAGCCAAGCTGGGGGGACCTACGAGCAGTACTTC.